This T cell receptor beta chain was captured by sequencing in a study of CD8+CD57+ T cells in acquired aplastic anemia. Genomic DNA served as template for TCR beta VDJ and CDR3 profiling. Using its own MiXCR run on the reads, TCRdb lists one record per CDR3 protein. This table has roughly 170,000 distinct CDR3 sequences, 60% to 70% appearing once. CDR3 length equals 16 residues. Germline V gives CDR1 SGHTA, CDR2 FQGTGA. The V and J ends lost 8 bases and 1 base respectively, with 19 bases between them. The sequencing input was sorted CD4+, CD8+, or CD8+CD57+ T cells (not recorded which) from PBMCs. The receptor was isolated from a human donor in good health. The chain uses TRBV7-3 and TRBJ2-3; D unclear. The DNA for the CDR3 is TGTGCCAGCGCCAAGGGTATTCTAACCCGCACAGATACGCAGTATTTT. Protein: CASAKGILTRTDTQYF.